This is a list of T cell receptor beta chains from one sample in a study of T cell responses to AZD1222 COVID-19 vaccine. Sequencing was performed with immunoSEQ multiplex PCR; in TCRdb, only in-frame clones are kept and a portion is missing. Among under 150,000 clones listed, 75% to 95% were seen once. The sequences come from peripheral blood, collected on day 0 of AZD1222 vaccination. These receptors all stem from an adult in good health. Both conserved end residues are part of each CDR3. A D gene is named only where the DNA matches it firmly. Clone size is given for some rows only: seen once, a few or many times, or a class if the clone is expanded.

>TRBV28|TRBD2|once|17|TRBJ2-2
TGTGCCAGCAGTGACTACCTAGCGGCCTCCGGAACCGGGGAGCTGTTTTTT
CASSDYLAASGTGELFF
>TRBV9|.|.|14|TRBJ1-5
TGTGCCAGCAGCTACGGACCCAGAGATCAGCCCCAGCATTTT
CASSYGPRDQPQHF
>TRBV24-1|TRBD1|.|14|TRBJ2-2
TGTGCCACCAGTGCGGACAGGGTCATCGGGGAGCTGTTTTTT
CATSADRVIGELFF
>TRBV6-2/TRBV6-3|TRBD1|.|14|TRBJ1-6
TGTGCCAGCAGTGAGGACAGGGACGCCTCACCCCTCCACTTT
CASSEDRDASPLHF
>TRBV19|.|.|15|TRBJ1-5
TGTGCCAGTAGTATGGAAGGGCCGAGGGATCAGCCCCAGCATTTT
CASSMEGPRDQPQHF
>TRBV29-1|.|.|16|TRBJ2-2
TGCAGCGTCACCAGTCCCACGGGACATAACACCGGGGAGCTGTTTTTT
CSVTSPTGHNTGELFF
>TRBV19|.|.|18|TRBJ1-5
TGTGCCAGTAGTATAGATCACGTAGGACACCTTAGCAATCAGCCCCAGCATTTT
CASSIDHVGHLSNQPQHF
>TRBV5-6|.|.|15|TRBJ2-7
TGTGCCAGCAGCTTCCGAGACAGGCTAACCTACGAGCAGTACTTC
CASSFRDRLTYEQYF
>TRBV7-8|.|.|13|TRBJ1-2
TGTGCCAGCAGCCCAGGACAGAGCTATGGCTACACCTTC
CASSPGQSYGYTF
>TRBV15|.|.|13|TRBJ2-1
TGTGCCTCCCGGGACTTTGCCAGCAATGAGCAGTTCTTC
CASRDFASNEQFF
>TRBV5-5|.|.|13|TRBJ2-5
TGTGCCAGCAGCTTGGGGGGTTCTGAGACCCAGTACTTC
CASSLGGSETQYF
>TRBV15|.|few|13|TRBJ2-7
TGTGCCACCAGCAAGGACAGTTCCTACGAGCAGTACTTC
CATSKDSSYEQYF
>TRBV7-9|.|once|13|TRBJ1-1
TGTGCCAGCAGCTTAAACAGTGTTTCTGAAGCTTTCTTT
CASSLNSVSEAFF
>TRBV5-1|.|.|13|TRBJ1-6
TGCGCCAGCAGCTTGGAGTTTAATTCACCCCTCCACTTT
CASSLEFNSPLHF
>TRBV6-5|.|few|14|TRBJ1-4
TGTGCCAGCAGTTCCCCCGTACGGAATGAAAAACTGTTTTTT
CASSSPVRNEKLFF
>TRBV4-3|TRBD2|.|16|TRBJ2-5
TGCGCCAGCAGCCAATCTAGCGGGAGGGTACAAGAGACCCAGTACTTC
CASSQSSGRVQETQYF
>TRBV28|TRBD2|few|15|TRBJ2-3
TGTGCCAGCAGCCCCGTAGTAGCGGGAGGAGCCGCGCAGTATTTT
CASSPVVAGGAAQYF
>TRBV11-3|.|.|13|TRBJ2-2
TGTGCCAGCAGCTTAAGGGGAACCGGGGAGCTGTTTTTT
CASSLRGTGELFF
>TRBV18|TRBD1|.|18|TRBJ2-6
TGTGCCAGCTCACCGGGGACAGGGGGCGGCTCTGGGGCCAACGTCCTGACTTTC
CASSPGTGGGSGANVLTF
>TRBV27|TRBD1|.|15|TRBJ1-5
TGTGCCAGCCCTCCTATCGGACAGGCGAATCAGCCCCAGCATTTT
CASPPIGQANQPQHF
>TRBV12-3/TRBV12-4|TRBD1|.|13|TRBJ2-1
TGTGCCAGCAGTTTAGCGACAGGGCGTCTGCAGTTCTTC
CASSLATGRLQFF
>TRBV5-1|TRBD2|.|15|TRBJ2-2
TGCGCCAGCAGCACCCTTCCGGGAGGCTCCGGGGAGCTGTTTTTT
CASSTLPGGSGELFF
>TRBV9|TRBD1|.|16|TRBJ1-3
TGTGCCAGCAGCGCACCCGGGACAGGGGGTCGAAACACCATATATTTT
CASSAPGTGGRNTIYF
>TRBV6-2/TRBV6-3|TRBD2|.|18|TRBJ2-2
TGTGCCAGCAGTCCCGGGACTAGCGGGTTTGTTATCACCGGGGAGCTGTTTTTT
CASSPGTSGFVITGELFF
>TRBV27|.|once|14|TRBJ2-1
TGTGCCAGCAGTTCCGGGGCCACCTACAATGAGCAGTTCTTC
CASSSGATYNEQFF
>TRBV19|.|.|14|TRBJ2-2
TGTGCCAGTAGTAGTACAGGGCTAGTTGCAGAACTGTTTTTT
CASSSTGLVAELFF
>TRBV24-1|.|.|14|TRBJ1-2
TGTGCCACCAGTGATCCCAGAGCTACGTATGGCTACACCTTC
CATSDPRATYGYTF
>TRBV2|TRBD2|.|16|TRBJ2-5
TGTGCCAGCAGTGAAGCGCGGAGCGGGAGGCCGGAGACCCAGTACTTC
CASSEARSGRPETQYF
>TRBV7-9|.|.|13|TRBJ1-5
TGTGCCAGCAGCCCGATAGGGCCCCAGCCCCAGCATTTT
CASSPIGPQPQHF
>TRBV6-2/TRBV6-3|.|.|20|TRBJ1-5
TGTGCCAGCAGTTACTCGATCCGGGCGATGGCGGCATCAATAGATCAGCCCCAGCATTTT
CASSYSIRAMAASIDQPQHF
>TRBV11-2|.|.|15|TRBJ1-3
TGTGCCAGCTCCCCACCCCATCTCTCTGGAAACACCATATATTTT
CASSPPHLSGNTIYF
>TRBV19|.|once|14|TRBJ2-7
TGTGCCAGTAGTATAGGTACAGGGTCCTACGAGCAGTACTTC
CASSIGTGSYEQYF
>TRBV9|.|.|16|TRBJ1-6
TGTGCCAGCAGCCCCGGCTGGGGCCAGTTAAATTCACCCCTCCACTTT
CASSPGWGQLNSPLHF
>TRBV9|.|.|14|TRBJ2-5
TGTGCCAGCAGCGGGAAGGGAGGTCAAAAGACCCAGTACTTC
CASSGKGGQKTQYF
>TRBV4-3|TRBD1|.|16|TRBJ2-1
TGCGCCAGCAGCCAAGATGGAGGGACAGGGTTAACTGAGCAGTTCTTC
CASSQDGGTGLTEQFF
>TRBV24-1|.|.|15|TRBJ2-5
TGTGCCACCAGTGACCCTTCGAGACAGCAAGAGACCCAGTACTTC
CATSDPSRQQETQYF
>TRBV5-1|TRBD1|.|16|TRBJ1-4
TGCGCCAGCAGCTTTATTTCCGGGACAGGGGGAGAAAAACTGTTTTTT
CASSFISGTGGEKLFF
>TRBV15|TRBD2|.|15|TRBJ2-7
TGTGCCACCAGCACCACTAGCGGGAGGTGGAGCGAGCAGTACTTC
CATSTTSGRWSEQYF
>TRBV5-4|.|once|15|TRBJ2-5
TGTGCCAGCAGTTTTGATTTGGCAGGCGGGGAGACCCAGTACTTC
CASSFDLAGGETQYF
>TRBV19|.|.|13|TRBJ1-2
TGTGCCAGTAGCGAGGGGAGGGCTAGAGGCTACACCTTC
CASSEGRARGYTF
>TRBV28|.|.|12|TRBJ2-7
TGTGCCAGCAGTCCCTACAGCTACGAGCAGTACTTC
CASSPYSYEQYF
>TRBV3-1/TRBV3-2|.|.|14|TRBJ2-1
TGTGCCAGCAGCCTAAAAGGGTCATACAATGAGCAGTTCTTC
CASSLKGSYNEQFF
>TRBV5-1|TRBD1|once|13|TRBJ1-5
TGCGCCAGCATGACAGGGTCCAATCAGCCCCAGCATTTT
CASMTGSNQPQHF
>TRBV28|.|.|15|TRBJ2-3
TGTGCCAGCAGTCACTCGACTGGGGCCACAGATACGCAGTATTTT
CASSHSTGATDTQYF
>TRBV4-3|.|.|15|TRBJ1-4
TGCGCCAGCAGCCAAGATGCCGAGGGGTGGGAAAAACTGTTTTTT
CASSQDAEGWEKLFF
>TRBV19|TRBD1|.|16|TRBJ1-5
TGTGCCAGTAGTATCCCCGGGACAGGGCGCAATCAGCCCCAGCATTTT
CASSIPGTGRNQPQHF
>TRBV5-6|TRBD1|.|14|TRBJ2-1
TGTGCCAGCAGCCCGGGACAGGGAAGAGTTGAGCAGTTCTTC
CASSPGQGRVEQFF
>TRBV4-1|.|.|14|TRBJ2-5
TGCGCCAGCAGCCTACGGGGTAGCGGAGCCCCGAGGTACTTC
CASSLRGSGAPRYF
>TRBV28|.|.|16|TRBJ2-1
TGTGCCAGCAGACCCTGGAAGGCAGGGACGGACAATGAGCAGTTCTTC
CASRPWKAGTDNEQFF
>TRBV7-8|.|.|15|TRBJ2-7
TGTGCCAGCACCCCCCGAGGAGACGTCGCCTACGAGCAGTACTTC
CASTPRGDVAYEQYF